These 22 T cell receptor beta chains were sequenced from one sample in a study of blood T cell repertoires in COVID-19. Sequencing was performed with immunoSEQ multiplex PCR; in TCRdb, only in-frame clones are kept and a portion is missing. The top ten hold nearly 2% of the sample, which has more than 200,000 clones, 75% to 90% seen once. Sequenced sample: peripheral blood. These receptors all come from a man aged 30-40 years with active or convalescent COVID-19.

This clone was detected once. J is TRBJ1-1 and V is TRBV6-5; the match to TRBD1 covers 7 bases. This CDR3 spans 14 amino acids. Germline V gene sequence: CDR1 MNHEY, CDR2 SVGAGI. The V and J ends lost 6 bases and 2 bases, in that order; junction bases with no gene match: 6. The CDR3, as DNA: TGTGCCAGCAGACGGGACAGCCTTAACACTGAAGCTTTCTTT. As protein: CASRRDSLNTEAFF.

The V and J genes are TRBV12-3 or TRBV12-4 and TRBJ1-1; D remains ambiguous. The CDR3 covers 13 residues. Trimming pared 4 bases from V and 5 bases from J, leaving 11 bases between. In nucleotides, the CDR3 is TGTGCCAGCAGTTCCACTCTTCGGACTGAAGCTTTCTTT. Protein: CASSSTLRTEAFF.

The chain recombines TRBV27 with TRBJ2-3; maybe TRBD2 (5 bases). The CDR3 is 16 amino acids. Germline assignment: CDR1 MNHEY and CDR2 SMNVEV (reference sequence). Trimming shortened V by 1 base and J by 0 bases, and 11 bases separated the two germline ends. The chain's CDR3 is CASSLLRATSTDTQYF. The CDR3 DNA reads TGTGCCAGCAGTTTATTGAGGGCTACTAGCACAGATACGCAGTATTTT.

This rearrangement joins TRBV24-1 to TRBJ2-1, with D tentatively TRBD2 (6 bases). Looked up from germline, CDR1 is KGHDR and CDR2 is SFDVKD. V was clipped by 3 bases and J by 13 bases, with 15 bases between them. The CDR3 has 13 residues. CDR3 in amino acids: CATSDDLRGGQFF. The CDR3, as DNA: TGTGCCACCAGTGATGACCTTAGGGGAGGACAGTTCTTC.

CDR3 nucleotide sequence: TGTGCCACCTCACAGGGCCAGGGCTCACCCCTCCACTTT. Its translation: CATSQGQGSPLHF. The V gene is TRBV24-1, the J gene TRBJ1-6; TRBD1 is a possible D gene (6 bases). The CDR3 is 13 residues long. The V end was cut by 9 bases, the J end by 10 bases, with 15 bases between. Germline assignment: CDR1 KGHDR and CDR2 SFDVKD.

The chain has TRBV9 and TRBJ2-3; the D gene is possibly TRBD2 (5 bases). The CDR3 is made up of 17 amino acids. The germline CDR1 and CDR2 sequences are SGDLS and YYNGEE. V was trimmed by 0 bases and J by 3 bases, leaving 17 bases between them. The CDR3 DNA reads TGTGCCAGCAGCGTAGTTGGAGAGGGCATCGGTACAGATACGCAGTATTTT. Its translation: CASSVVGEGIGTDTQYF.

In this sample, this clone turned up once. V is TRBV6-5 and J is TRBJ1-3, with 7 bases that match TRBD1. In germline, CDR1 is MNHEY, CDR2 SVGAGI. The CDR3 consists of 15 residues. The V segment lost 5 bases and the J segment 3 bases; nucleotides outside the gene matches: 7. This chain's CDR3 is CASSPLTGSGNTIYF. Here the CDR3 DNA reads TGTGCCAGCAGTCCCCTGACAGGGAGTGGAAACACCATATATTTT.

The chain uses TRBV27 and TRBJ2-2; 10 bases map to TRBD1. Trimming removed 5 bases from V and 11 bases from J; junction bases left unmatched: 14. The germline V gene has CDR1 MNHEY and CDR2 SMNVEV (reference sequence). There are 16 residues in the CDR3. The CDR3 DNA follows: TGTGCCAGCAGTCCAGCGAGAGGGACAGGGGAAAGCGAGCTGTTTTTT. This codes for CASSPARGTGESELFF.

This rearrangement joins TRBV14 to TRBJ1-3; tentatively, D is TRBD1 (6 bases). The germline gives CDR1 SGHDN, CDR2 FVKESK. This CDR3 region has 17 residues. V dropped 5 bases and J dropped 3 bases, with 20 bases sitting between them. The CDR3 here is CASSFSAGQRFGNTIYF. Written as DNA, the CDR3 is TGTGCCAGCAGCTTCTCAGCAGGACAGAGATTTGGAAACACCATATATTTT. The whole variable domain, remainder taken from reference TRBV14 and TRBJ1-3, is EAGVTQFPSHSVIEKGQTVTLRCDPISGHDNLYWYRRVMGKEIKFLLHFVKESKQDESGMPNNRFLAERTGGTYSTLKVQPAELEDSGVYFCASSFSAGQRFGNTIYFGEGSWLTVV.

The CDR3: CASSHWEPNQPQHF. The CDR3 DNA follows: TGTGCCAGCAGCCATTGGGAGCCTAATCAGCCCCAGCATTTT. This rearrangement joins TRBV5-7 to TRBJ1-5; D remains unclear. TRBV5-7 has ORF status, its function being uncertain. The V gene lost 4 bases and the J gene lost 4 bases, with 12 bases spanning the gap. The CDR3 loop spans 14 amino acids.

This chain connects TRBV19 to TRBJ1-2; D gene ambiguous. The V gene's germline CDR1 is LNHDA and CDR2 SQIVND (reference sequence). The CDR3 length is 15 residues. V was clipped by 4 bases and J by 5 bases, with 17 bases between them. Here the CDR3 reads CASSTRSGRPYGYTF. DNA for the CDR3: TGTGCCAGTAGTACCCGATCGGGTCGCCCTTATGGCTACACCTTC.

The chain recombines TRBV14 with TRBJ1-5; D is possibly TRBD1 (5 bases). CDR1 and CDR2 from the germline V gene are SGHDN and FVKESK. With 4 bases removed from V and 9 bases from J, the gap between germline ends came to 13 bases. The CDR3 length is 13 residues. The CDR3 spells CASSLQGSGPQHF. Here the CDR3 DNA reads TGTGCCAGCAGCCTCCAGGGTTCTGGGCCCCAGCATTTT.

Only one count was recorded for this clone. V is TRBV5-6 and J is TRBJ2-4, with 7 bases aligning to TRBD1. In germline, CDR1 is SGHDT, CDR2 YYEEEE. V lost 4 bases to trimming and J lost 6 bases; unmatched junction nucleotides: 13. This CDR3 spans 16 amino acids. The CDR3 sequence is CASSAIVNQGVNIQYF. CDR3 nucleotide sequence: TGTGCCAGCAGCGCGATAGTCAATCAGGGGGTAAACATTCAGTACTTC.

CDR3 amino acids: CASSLVRGEETQYF. CDR3 coding DNA: TGCGCCAGCAGCTTGGTTCGGGGTGAGGAGACCCAGTACTTC. J is TRBJ2-5 and V is TRBV5-1, with D maybe TRBD2 (5 bases). The ends were cut back, 0 bases at V and 5 bases at J, with 11 bases in the middle. Germline CDR1 and CDR2: SGHRS and YFSETQ. The CDR3 contains 14 residues.

This clone was counted between two and nine times. The chain couples TRBV19 to TRBJ1-4, with 7 nucleotides matching TRBD1. V lost 6 bases to trimming and J lost 5 bases; unmatched junction nucleotides: 6. The germline CDR1 and CDR2 sequences are LNHDA and SQIVND (reference sequence). CDR3 length: 14 residues. The CDR3 region has the DNA TGTGCCAGTAGAACGGGGACAGCAAATGAAAAACTGTTTTTT. This sequence encodes CASRTGTANEKLFF.

The chain recombines TRBV7-3 with TRBJ1-5; D may be TRBD1 (6 bases). The germline V gene encodes CDR1 SGHTA and CDR2 FQGTGA. The CDR3 extends over 14 amino acids. V was cut by 6 bases and J by 2 bases, with 11 bases left in between. In nucleotides, the CDR3 is TGTGCCAGCAGTTTAGGGGGGGGCAATCAGCCCCAGCATTTT. Translating gives CASSLGGGNQPQHF.

This sequence joins TRBV10-2 and TRBJ1-6; D is perhaps TRBD1 (5 bases). CDR3 size: 15 residues. V was cut by 0 bases and J by 6 bases, with 9 bases left in between. CDR1 and CDR2 (germline): WSHSY, SAAADI. The CDR3 sequence is CASSESGQGNSPLHF. The CDR3 DNA reads TGCGCCAGCAGTGAGTCTGGCCAGGGTAATTCACCCCTCCACTTT.

This clone is a singleton in its sample. The V call is TRBV14, the J call TRBJ2-3; tentative D call: TRBD2 (5 bases). Trimming pared 0 bases from V and 6 bases from J, leaving 10 bases between. The length of the CDR3 is 14 residues. Germline V gives CDR1 SGHDN, CDR2 FVKESK. CDR3 sequence reads: CASSQDPGSDTQYF. The CDR3 DNA sequence: TGTGCCAGCAGCCAAGATCCGGGAAGCGATACGCAGTATTTT.

In DNA form, the CDR3 reads TGTGCCAGCAGCTTGGATTTAGGGGTTGGCGAGCAGTACTTC. Its translation is CASSLDLGVGEQYF. The chain joins TRBV5-4 to TRBJ2-7; a weak D match, TRBD1 (5 bases). This CDR3 is 14 amino acids long. Germline loops: CDR1 SGHNT, CDR2 YYREEE (reference sequence). Deletions cut 0 bases from V and 6 bases from J, with 13 bases between.

The CDR3 DNA sequence: TGTGCCAGCAGCCGTGGGGACAATGGCTACACCTTC. This codes for CASSRGDNGYTF. This chain links TRBV3-1 (or the pseudogene TRBV3-2) with TRBJ1-2; perhaps TRBD1 as D (6 bases). The V end was cut by 4 bases, the J end by 6 bases, with 9 bases between. Germline V gene sequence: CDR1 LGHDT, CDR2 YNNKEL (reference sequence). The CDR3 covers 12 residues.

The rearrangement links TRBV13 to TRBJ2-2, with D perhaps TRBD2 (5 bases). Deletions cut 5 bases from V and 2 bases from J, with 15 bases between. Per the germline V gene, CDR1 is PRHDT and CDR2 is FYEKMQ (reference sequence). The CDR3 runs 16 residues. This CDR3 is CASSPRRTGNTGELFF. In DNA form, the CDR3 reads TGTGCCAGCAGCCCGAGACGGACGGGAAACACCGGGGAGCTGTTTTTT.

Details on this clone: The junction shows a germline mismatch at one end, possibly a read error. V and J are TRBV5-4 and TRBJ2-7; 13 positions match TRBD2. Germline CDR1 reads SGHNT; CDR2 reads YYREEE (reference sequence). The CDR3 consists of 15 residues. The DNA of the CDR3 is TGTGTCAGCACGGAACCGGGACTAGCGGGGACCGAGCAGTACTTC. This sequence encodes CVSTEPGLAGTEQYF.